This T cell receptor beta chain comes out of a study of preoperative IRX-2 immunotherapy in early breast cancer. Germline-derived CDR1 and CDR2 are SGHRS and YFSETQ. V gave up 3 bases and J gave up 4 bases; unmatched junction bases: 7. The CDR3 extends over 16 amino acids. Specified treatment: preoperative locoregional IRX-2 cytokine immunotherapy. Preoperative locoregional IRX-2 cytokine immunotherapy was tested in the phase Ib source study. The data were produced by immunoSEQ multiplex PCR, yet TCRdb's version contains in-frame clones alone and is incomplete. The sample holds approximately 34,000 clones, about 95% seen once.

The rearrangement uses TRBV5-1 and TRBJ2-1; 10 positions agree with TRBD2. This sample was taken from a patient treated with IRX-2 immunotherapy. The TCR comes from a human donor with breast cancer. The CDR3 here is CASSYQAGGSYNEQFF. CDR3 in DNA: TGCGCCAGCAGCTATCAAGCGGGGGGGAGTTACAATGAGCAGTTCTTC. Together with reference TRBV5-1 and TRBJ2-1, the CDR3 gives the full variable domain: KAGVTQTPRYLIKTRGQQVTLSCSPISGHRSVSWYQQTPGQGLQFLFEYFSETQRNKGNFPGRFSGRQFSNSRSEMNVSTLELGDSALYLCASSYQAGGSYNEQFFGPGTRLTVL.